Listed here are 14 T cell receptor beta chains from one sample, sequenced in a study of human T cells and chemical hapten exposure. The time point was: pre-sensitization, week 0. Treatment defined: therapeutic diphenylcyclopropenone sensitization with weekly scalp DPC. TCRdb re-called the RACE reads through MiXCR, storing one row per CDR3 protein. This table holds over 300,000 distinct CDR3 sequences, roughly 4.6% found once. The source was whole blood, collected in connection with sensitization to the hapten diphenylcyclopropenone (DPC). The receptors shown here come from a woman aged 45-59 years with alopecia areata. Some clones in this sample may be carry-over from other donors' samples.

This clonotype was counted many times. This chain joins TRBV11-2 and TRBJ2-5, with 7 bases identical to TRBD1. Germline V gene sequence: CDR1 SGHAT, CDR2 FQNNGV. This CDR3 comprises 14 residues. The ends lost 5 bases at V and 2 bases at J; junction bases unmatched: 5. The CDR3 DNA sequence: TGTGCCAGCAGCCCCTACAGGGGTCAAGAGACCCAGTACTTC. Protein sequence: CASSPYRGQETQYF.

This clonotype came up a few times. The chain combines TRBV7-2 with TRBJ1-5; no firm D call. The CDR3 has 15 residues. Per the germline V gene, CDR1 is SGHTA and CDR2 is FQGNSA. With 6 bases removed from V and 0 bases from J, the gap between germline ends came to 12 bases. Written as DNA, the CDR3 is TGTGCCAGCAGTGAAGGGAGTTATAGCAATCAGCCCCAGCATTTT. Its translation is CASSEGSYSNQPQHF.

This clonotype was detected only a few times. Here the CDR3 reads CASSSETVNTEAFF. The DNA of the CDR3 is TGTGCCAGCAGCTCCGAGACAGTGAACACTGAAGCTTTCTTT. This sequence joins TRBV5-4 and TRBJ1-1; D possibly corresponds to TRBD1 (5 bases). Germline CDR1 is SGHNT and CDR2 is YYREEE (reference sequence). CDR3 length equals 14 residues. The germline V and J ends were trimmed by 3 bases and 0 bases, with 9 bases remaining between them. Full variable domain (outside the CDR3, taken from reference TRBV5-4 and TRBJ1-1): ETGVTQSPTHLIKTRGQQVTLRCSSQSGHNTVSWYQQALGQGPQFIFQYYREEENGRGNFPPRFSGLQFPNYSSELNVNALELDDSALYLCASSSETVNTEAFFGQGTRLTVV.

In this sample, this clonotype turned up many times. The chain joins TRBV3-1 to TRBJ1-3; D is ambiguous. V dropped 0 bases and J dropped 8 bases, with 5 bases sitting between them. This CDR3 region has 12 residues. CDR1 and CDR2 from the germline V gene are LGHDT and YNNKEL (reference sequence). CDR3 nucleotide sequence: TGTGCCAGCAGCCAAGAGGGATACACCATATATTTT. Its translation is CASSQEGYTIYF. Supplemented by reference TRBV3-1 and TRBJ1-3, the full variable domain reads DTAVSQTPKYLVTQMGNDKSIKCEQNLGHDTMYWYKQDSKKFLKIMFSYNNKELIINETVPNRFSPKSPDKAHLNLHINSLELGDSAVYFCASSQEGYTIYFGEGSWLTVV.

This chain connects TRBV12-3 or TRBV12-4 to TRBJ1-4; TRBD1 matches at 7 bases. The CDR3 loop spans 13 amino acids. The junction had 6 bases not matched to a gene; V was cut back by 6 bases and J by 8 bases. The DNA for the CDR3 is TGTGCCAGCAGCCTAGGACAGGCGGAAAAACTGTTTTTT. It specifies CASSLGQAEKLFF.

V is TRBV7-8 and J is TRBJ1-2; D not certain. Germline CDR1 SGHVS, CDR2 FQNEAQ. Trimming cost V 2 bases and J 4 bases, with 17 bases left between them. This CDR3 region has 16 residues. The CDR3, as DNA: TGTGCCAGCAGCTTATGGCGGGATATAAGATCCTATGGCTACACCTTC. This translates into CASSLWRDIRSYGYTF.

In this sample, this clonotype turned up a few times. The DNA for the CDR3 is TGTGCCAGCACCCACGGCGGGGGTCTGAGCAACTATGGCTACACCTTC. Amino acid sequence: CASTHGGGLSNYGYTF. The chain uses TRBV6-5 and TRBJ1-2; TRBD1 is a possible D gene (5 bases). Germline V gene lookup returns CDR1 MNHEY and CDR2 SVGAGI. With 7 bases removed from V and 2 bases from J, the gap between germline ends came to 20 bases. The CDR3 consists of 16 residues.

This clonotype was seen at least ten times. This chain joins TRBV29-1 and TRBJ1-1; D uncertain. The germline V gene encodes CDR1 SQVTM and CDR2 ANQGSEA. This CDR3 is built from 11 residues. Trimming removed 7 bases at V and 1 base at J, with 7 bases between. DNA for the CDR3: TGCAGCGGGCTCCAGAACACTGAAGCTTTCTTT. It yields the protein CSGLQNTEAFF.

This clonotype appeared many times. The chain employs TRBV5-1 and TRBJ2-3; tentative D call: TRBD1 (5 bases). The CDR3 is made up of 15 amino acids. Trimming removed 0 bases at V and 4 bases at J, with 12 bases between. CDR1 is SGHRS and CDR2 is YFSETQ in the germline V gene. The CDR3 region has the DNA TGCGCCAGCAGCTTGGAGGGGCTAGAGGCAGATACGCAGTATTTT. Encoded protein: CASSLEGLEADTQYF.

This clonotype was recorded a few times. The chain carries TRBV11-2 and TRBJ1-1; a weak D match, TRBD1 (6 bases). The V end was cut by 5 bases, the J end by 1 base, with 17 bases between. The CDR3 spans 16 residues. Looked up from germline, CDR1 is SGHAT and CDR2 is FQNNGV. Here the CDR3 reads CASSPPGGGRNTEAFF. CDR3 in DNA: TGTGCCAGCAGCCCCCCTGGGGGGGGGCGGAACACTGAAGCTTTCTTT.

The CDR3: CASSYSMTGELFF. The CDR3 bases are TGTGCCAGCAGTTACTCGATGACCGGGGAGCTGTTTTTT. The J gene is TRBJ2-2, the V gene TRBV6-2 or TRBV6-3; the D is unclear. CDR1 is MNHEY, CDR2 SVGEGT, per germline. This CDR3 region has 13 residues. Deletions cut 0 bases from V and 5 bases from J, with 4 bases between.

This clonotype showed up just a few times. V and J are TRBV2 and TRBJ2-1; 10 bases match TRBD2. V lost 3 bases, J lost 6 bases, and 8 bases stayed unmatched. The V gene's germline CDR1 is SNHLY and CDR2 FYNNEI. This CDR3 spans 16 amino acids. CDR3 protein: CASSEWLAGAVNEQFF. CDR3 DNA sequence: TGTGCCAGCAGTGAGTGGCTAGCGGGAGCAGTCAATGAGCAGTTCTTC.

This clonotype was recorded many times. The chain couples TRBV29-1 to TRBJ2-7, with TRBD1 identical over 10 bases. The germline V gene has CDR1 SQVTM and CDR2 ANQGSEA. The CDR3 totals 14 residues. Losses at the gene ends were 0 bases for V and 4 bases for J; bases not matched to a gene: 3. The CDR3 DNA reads TGCAGCGTTGAAGACGGGACAGGGGCTTACGAGCAGTACTTC. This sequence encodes CSVEDGTGAYEQYF.

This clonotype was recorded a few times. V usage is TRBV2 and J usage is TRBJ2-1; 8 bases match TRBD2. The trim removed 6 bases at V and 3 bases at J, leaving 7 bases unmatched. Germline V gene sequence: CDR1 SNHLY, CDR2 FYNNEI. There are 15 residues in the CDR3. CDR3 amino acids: CASRAASGFYNEQFF. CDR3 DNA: TGTGCCAGCAGGGCAGCTAGCGGGTTCTACAATGAGCAGTTCTTC.